The 10 T cell receptor beta chains listed next were all sequenced from one sample in a study of tissue T cells after allogeneic stem cell transplantation. Sequencing was performed with immunoSEQ multiplex PCR; in TCRdb, only in-frame clones are kept and a portion is missing. The sample includes roughly 9,700 clones, roughly half seen only once; the top ten take less than 8.5%. Specified time point: mouse harvest day 7 after allogeneic transplant. Mouse grafts combined 10^7 T-cell-depleted bone marrow cells with 10^6 splenic CD5+ T cells. Material for sequencing was gut tissue. These receptor sequences come from a female BALB/c mouse given C57BL/6 T cells with graft-versus-host disease after an allogeneic hematopoietic cell transplant.

In the case of this clone: Mouse names are used for the genes. The observed sequence ends 1 residue before the CDR3 terminus, with the missing tail filled in from the germline J gene. V gene TRBV23 combines with J gene TRBJ1-1; TRBD1, as called in the table, went unchecked against the DNA. The CDR3 totals 14 residues. The V gene's germline CDR1 is KGHTA and CDR2 FQNQQP. The CDR3 region is CSSSHGTPNTEVFF. The sequenced CDR3 bases are TGCTCCAGCAGTCATGGGACACCAAACACAGAAGTCTTC.

Regarding this clone: Here the gene names and germline are mouse. The read terminates 1 residue ahead of where the CDR3 ends, so the germline J gene completes it. The chain recombines TRBV26 with TRBJ2-2, with TRBD2 matching 9 bases. The CDR3 contains 15 residues. Germline loops: CDR1 KGHPV, CDR2 FQNQEV (reference sequence). V dropped 4 bases and J dropped 2; count of bases not matched to a gene: 2. The CDR3 is CASSRWGGNTGQLYF. The part of the CDR3 DNA that was read is TGTGCCAGCAGTCGCTGGGGGGGGAACACCGGGCAGCTCTAC.

A single count supports this clone. Germline and genes here are mouse. With the read ending 1 residue before the CDR3 end, the germline J gene is used to fill in that end. The chain links TRBV12-1 to TRBJ2-1; TRBD1 matches 10 bases. The CDR3 runs 15 residues. Germline assignment: CDR1 SGHSN and CDR2 HYEKVE. V lost 1 base to trimming and J lost 4 bases; unmatched junction nucleotides: 3. Partial CDR3 DNA: TGTGCCAGCTCTCTAAGGACAGGGGGGTATGCTGAGCAGTTC. The encoded protein is CASSLRTGGYAEQF. Given in full, the CDR3 is CASSLRTGGYAEQFF.

About this clone itself: Gene names and germline refer to mouse. The CDR3 end is not reached by the read, which stops 1 residue before it; the germline J gene fills it in. V is TRBV24 and J is TRBJ2-4, with no clear D. The CDR3 consists of 12 residues. Germline lookup yields CDR1 KGHTA and CDR2 FRNEEI. V was shortened by 3 bases and J by 1 base, with 2 bases between the two germline ends. Here the CDR3 reads CASSLGQNTLYF. The DNA read from the CDR3 is TGTGCCAGCAGTCTAGGTCAAAACACCTTGTAC.

This clone has just a few counts. Mouse names are used for the genes. The read terminates 1 residue before the CDR3 end, so the remaining end is supplied by the germline J gene. The gene calls are TRBV31 and TRBJ2-7; TRBD2 agrees at 12 bases. V was pared by 3 bases and J by 6 bases, with 6 bases of the junction left unmatched. CDR1 GKSSPN and CDR2 SITVG come from the germline V gene. The CDR3 contains 14 residues. Incomplete CDR3 DNA: TGTGCCTGGAGACAGACTGGGGGGGCGCTTGAACAGTAC. Amino acids: CAWRQTGGALEQY. The entire CDR3 protein is CAWRQTGGALEQYF. Full variable domain (remainder filled in from reference TRBV31 and TRBJ2-7): AQTIHQWPVAEIKAVGSPLSLGCTIKGKSSPNLYWYWQATGGTLQQLFYSITVGQVESVVQLNLSASRPKDDQFILSTEKLLLSHSGFYLCAWRQTGGALEQYFGPGTRLTVL.

Note on this clone: Any gene name here is a mouse gene name. Read coverage stops 1 residue before the CDR3 terminus; the germline J gene supplies the remainder. The V call is TRBV19, the J call TRBJ1-4; D is undetermined. The CDR3 is made up of 12 amino acids. The V and J ends lost 3 bases and 5 bases respectively, with 5 bases between them. Germline V gene sequence: CDR1 FNHDT, CDR2 SITEND (reference sequence). The sequenced part of the CDR3 DNA is TGTGCCAGCAGTACACCGAACGAAAGATTATTT. As protein: CASSTPNERLF. In full, the CDR3 is CASSTPNERLFF.

Regarding this clone: Gene names and germline match the mouse. The CDR3 end lies 1 residue beyond the end of the read and is filled in from the germline J gene. The chain couples TRBV12-2 to TRBJ2-3, with D possibly TRBD2 on 5 matching bases. The CDR3 totals 14 residues. Germline assignment: CDR1 SGHLS and CDR2 HYDKME. Between the trimmed V and J ends, which lost 0 bases and 0 bases, there was a span of 6 bases. The CDR3: CASSLWGSAETLYF. CDR3 bases read: TGTGCCAGCTCTCTCTGGGGAAGTGCAGAAACGCTGTAT.

This clone occurred once. Mouse names are used for the genes. The sequence runs out 1 residue before the end of the CDR3; the remainder is reconstructed from the germline J gene. The rearrangement uses TRBV26 and TRBJ2-1; 7 bases map to TRBD1. Germline CDR1 reads KGHPV; CDR2 reads FQNQEV (reference sequence). The CDR3 is 13 residues long. V was clipped by 6 bases and J by 3 bases; unmatched bases: 2. CDR3 loop: CASSRDSYAEQFF. The part of the CDR3 DNA that was read is TGTGCCAGCAGCAGGGACAGCTATGCTGAGCAGTTC.

Concerning this clone itself: Gene names are the mouse ones. The missing CDR3 end, 1 residue past where the read stops, is filled in from the germline J gene. This chain joins TRBV5 and TRBJ2-4, with D hard to call. V shed 0 bases and J shed 5 bases, with 3 bases lying between them. The germline CDR1 and CDR2 sequences are LGHNA and YNLKQL (reference sequence). The CDR3 consists of 12 residues. This CDR3 is CASSQDGNTLYF. Partial CDR3 DNA: TGTGCCAGCAGCCAAGATGGAAACACCTTGTAC.

A note on this clone: Mouse gene names and germline throughout. The read is 1 residue too short to cover the CDR3 end, so that end is filled in from the germline J gene. V is TRBV2 and J is TRBJ2-4; 8 bases map to TRBD1. The CDR3 runs to 15 residues. Per the germline V gene, CDR1 is LGHNA and CDR2 is YSYQKL. Losses at the gene ends were 0 bases for V and 2 bases for J; bases not matched to a gene: 1. The CDR3 reads CASSQDRGLQNTLYF. CDR3 bases read: TGTGCCAGCAGCCAAGACAGGGGGCTTCAAAACACCTTGTAC. The whole variable domain, filled in from reference TRBV2 and TRBJ2-4, reads DPKIIQKPKYLVAVTGSEKILICEQYLGHNAMYWYRQSAKKPLEFMFSYSYQKLMDNQTASSRFQPQSSKKNHLDLQITALKPDDSATYFCASSQDRGLQNTLYFGAGTRLSVL.